This entry lists 16 T cell receptor beta chains sequenced from one sample in a study of tissue T cells after allogeneic stem cell transplantation. The data were produced by immunoSEQ multiplex PCR, yet TCRdb's version contains in-frame clones alone and is incomplete. This sample carries over 7,000 clones, about 45% of them seen once, and the ten largest clones take 7% to 7.5%. Noted time point: mouse harvest day 7 after allogeneic transplant. Each mouse received 10^7 T-cell-depleted marrow cells plus 10^6 splenic CD5+ T cells by tail vein. Sequencing was carried out using gut tissue. These receptors came from a female BALB/c mouse given C57BL/6 T cells with graft-versus-host disease after an allogeneic hematopoietic cell transplant.

In regard to this clone: Any gene name here is a mouse gene name. Other nucleotide sequences from this sample produce the same CDR3. The sequenced part of the CDR3 DNA is TGTGCCAGCAGTCCCGGACAGGGTGGGGACACCCAGTAC. This gives the protein CASSPGQGGDTQY. The complete CDR3 protein is CASSPGQGGDTQYF. V and J are TRBV26 and TRBJ2-5, with 8 bases that match TRBD1. The read ends 1 residue shy of where the CDR3 ends; the end is completed using the germline J gene. The germline gives CDR1 KGHPV, CDR2 FQNQEV (reference sequence). Trimming cost V 4 bases and J 6 bases; bases outside gene matches: 6. This CDR3 has 14 amino acids.

Comments on this clone: Gene names refer to mouse genes. The observed sequence ends 1 residue before the CDR3 terminus, with the missing tail filled in from the germline J gene. The chain joins TRBV12-2 to TRBJ2-4; 13 nucleotides align to TRBD2. The V segment lost 0 bases and the J segment 3 bases; nucleotides outside the gene matches: 2. The CDR3 length is 16 residues. CDR1 SGHLS and CDR2 HYDKME come from the germline V gene. Incomplete CDR3 DNA: TGTGCCAGCTCTCTCGGGACTGGGGGGGACCAAAACACCTTGTAC. This encodes CASSLGTGGDQNTLY. In full, the CDR3 is CASSLGTGGDQNTLYF.

A note on this clone: Any gene name here is a mouse gene name. The read ends 1 residue shy of where the CDR3 ends; the end is completed using the germline J gene. J is TRBJ2-3 and V is TRBV1; 9 positions match TRBD1. The CDR3 covers 15 residues. With V trimmed by 3 bases and J by 1 base, 2 bases remained unmatched. Germline values: CDR1 NSQYPW, CDR2 LRSPGD (reference sequence). Here the CDR3 reads CTCSAGQGGAETLYF. The DNA read from the CDR3 is TGCACCTGCAGTGCGGGACAGGGTGGTGCAGAAACGCTGTAT.

Regarding this clone: Here the gene names and germline are mouse. The CDR3 end is not reached by the read, which stops 1 residue before it; the germline J gene fills it in. This chain joins TRBV19 and TRBJ1-4, with TRBD1 matching over 11 bases. In germline, CDR1 is FNHDT, CDR2 SITEND (reference sequence). J gave up 3 bases and V 5 bases, and 6 bases lay outside the gene matches. The CDR3 has 16 residues. Partial CDR3 DNA: TGTGCCAGCAGCCCGGGACAGGGGGAGGCCAACGAAAGATTATTT. Its protein product is CASSPGQGEANERLF. The CDR3 in full is CASSPGQGEANERLFF.

For this clone: The listed genes are named as in mouse. Read sequence stops 1 residue before the CDR3 end, and the germline J gene provides the missing end. The J gene is TRBJ2-4, the V gene TRBV26, with TRBD2 as a possible D gene (5 bases). Trimming took 2 bases from V and 2 from J, leaving 8 bases between them. CDR3 length equals 14 residues. CDR1 is KGHPV, CDR2 FQNQEV, per germline (reference sequence). The sequenced part of the CDR3 DNA is TGTGCCAGCAGTCTGGCTGGGTCTCAAAACACCTTGTAC. Residues: CASSLAGSQNTLY. In full, the CDR3 is CASSLAGSQNTLYF.

For this clone: Here the gene names and germline are mouse. The CDR3 goes on 1 residue after the read ends, and that part is filled in from the germline J gene. V gene TRBV24 combines with J gene TRBJ1-5, with D maybe TRBD1 (6 bases). The CDR3 has 14 residues. The V gene's germline CDR1 is KGHTA and CDR2 FRNEEI. Trimming cost V 7 bases and J 0 bases, with 10 bases left between them. The CDR3 protein is CASTGQNNNQAPLF. The CDR3 DNA, read in part, is TGTGCCAGCACCGGACAGAATAACAACCAGGCTCCGCTT.

Of note for this clone: The gene names here belong to mouse. Sequencing ends 1 residue short of the CDR3 end; the germline J gene provides the rest. The chain is built from TRBV4 and TRBJ1-4; D is possibly TRBD1 (6 bases). The CDR3 totals 14 residues. V dropped 4 bases and J dropped 4 bases, with 10 bases sitting between them. The germline gives CDR1 LGHDT, CDR2 YNNKQL (reference sequence). The CDR3 bases that were read are TGTGCCAGCAGCTCGGGACAAAACAACGAAAGATTATTT. Translated: CASSSGQNNERLF. The entire CDR3 protein is CASSSGQNNERLFF.

A few counts support this clone. All gene names here are mouse names. The read falls 1 residue short of the CDR3 end, and the missing part is taken from the germline J gene. J is TRBJ2-1 and V is TRBV26, with 12 bases fitting TRBD2. Germline V gene lookup returns CDR1 KGHPV and CDR2 FQNQEV (reference sequence). CDR3 length: 15 amino acids. Trimming took 3 bases from V and 5 from J; bases not matched to a gene: 2. The sequenced CDR3 bases are TGTGCCAGCAGTCTTCGACTGGGGGGGCATGCTGAGCAGTTC. Translating it yields CASSLRLGGHAEQF. The full CDR3 reads CASSLRLGGHAEQFF.

On this clone itself: Mouse names are used for the genes. Coverage ceases 1 residue before the CDR3 finishes, and the germline J gene fills in the end. The chain has TRBV29 and TRBJ1-5; 7 bases line up with TRBD1. The CDR3 loop spans 14 amino acids. Germline trimming cut 5 bases from V and 1 base from J; bases unmatched to any gene: 2. Per germline, CDR1 MSHET and CDR2 SYDVDS. The CDR3 bases that were read are TGTGCTAGCAGTCCAGGGGGAAACAACCAGGCTCCGCTT. It yields the protein CASSPGGNNQAPL. In full, the CDR3 is CASSPGGNNQAPLF.

Concerning this clone itself: All gene names here are mouse names. The read ends 1 residue early relative to the CDR3; the germline J gene fills the gap. The chain has TRBV13-3 and TRBJ1-2, with 7 bases matching TRBD1. The V gene end was trimmed by 5 bases and the J gene end by 3 bases; junction bases not matched to a gene: 10. The CDR3 contains 15 residues. The V gene's germline CDR1 is NNHDY and CDR2 SYVADS. The covered CDR3 bases are TGTGCCAGCAGCGAGCCCAGACAGGGACACTCCGACTACACC. Protein sequence: CASSEPRQGHSDYT. The whole CDR3 protein is CASSEPRQGHSDYTF.

Turning to this clone: Genes and germline are mouse. The CDR3 goes on 1 residue after the read ends, and that part is filled in from the germline J gene. The chain has TRBV13-1 and TRBJ1-1; tentatively, D is TRBD1 (5 bases). With 3 bases removed from V and 0 bases from J, the gap between germline ends came to 12 bases. This CDR3 has 15 amino acids. Germline V gene lookup returns CDR1 NSHNY and CDR2 SYGAGN. The CDR3 region is CASSAPQDANTEVFF. CDR3 DNA, as far as it was read: TGTGCCAGCAGTGCCCCACAGGATGCAAACACAGAAGTCTTC.

Note on this clone: Genes and germline come from the mouse. Read data end 1 residue before the CDR3 end; the end is taken from the germline J gene. This rearrangement joins TRBV26 to TRBJ2-3; 12 bases are a match to TRBD2. V was pared by 4 bases and J by 3 bases, with 2 bases of the junction left unmatched. The CDR3 has 15 amino acids. The germline gives CDR1 KGHPV, CDR2 FQNQEV (reference sequence). CDR3 sequence reads: CASSRLGGQAETLYF. The covered CDR3 bases are TGTGCCAGCAGTCGACTGGGGGGGCAGGCAGAAACGCTGTAT.

Comments on this clone: Any gene name here is a mouse gene name. Read data end 1 residue before the CDR3 end; the end is taken from the germline J gene. The chain links TRBV16 to TRBJ2-3, with 9 bases aligning to TRBD1. CDR1 is SGHSA, CDR2 FRNQAP, per germline. V lost 7 bases, J lost 2 bases, and 4 bases stayed unmatched. This CDR3 contains 14 residues. The CDR3 sequence: CASNRDRAAETLYF. The sequenced part of the CDR3 DNA is TGTGCAAGCAACCGGGACAGGGCTGCAGAAACGCTGTAT.

As concerns this clone: Genes and germline are mouse. The read ends 1 residue early relative to the CDR3; the germline J gene fills the gap. The rearrangement uses TRBV19 and TRBJ2-1; no definite D call. The germline V gene encodes CDR1 FNHDT and CDR2 SITEND (reference sequence). This CDR3 contains 9 residues. The V end lost 6 bases, the J end lost 5 bases, and 0 bases lay between the germline ends. The CDR3 is CASNAEQFF. The sequenced CDR3 bases are TGTGCCAGCAATGCTGAGCAGTTC.

Details on this clone: Genes and germline come from the mouse. The read ends 1 residue early relative to the CDR3; the germline J gene fills the gap. The sample carries other DNA sequences with the same CDR3. The chain uses TRBV26 and TRBJ1-4, with 8 bases that match TRBD1. The J segment lost 3 bases and the V segment lost 2 bases, leaving 2 bases of the junction unmatched. Per germline, CDR1 KGHPV and CDR2 FQNQEV (reference sequence). CDR3 length: 15 amino acids. The covered CDR3 bases are TGTGCCAGCAGTCTGGGACAGGGTCCCAACGAAAGATTATTT. Its translation is CASSLGQGPNERLF. The full CDR3 protein reads CASSLGQGPNERLFF. The entire variable domain, with the rest obtained from reference TRBV26 and TRBJ1-4, is as follows: NSKVIQTPRYLVKGQGQKAKMRCIPEKGHPVVFWYQQNKNNEFKFLINFQNQEVLQQIDMTEKRFSAECPSNSPCSLEIQSSEAGDSALYLCASSLGQGPNERLFFGHGTKLSVL.

This clone has only a few counts. Any gene name here is a mouse gene name. The CDR3 end falls 1 residue outside the read, so it is completed with the germline J gene. The J gene is TRBJ2-5, the V gene TRBV5; 9 nucleotides line up with TRBD1. This CDR3 has 15 amino acids. Germline V CDR1 and CDR2: LGHNA, YNLKQL (reference sequence). V lost 3 bases, J lost 7 bases, and 8 bases stayed unmatched. CDR3 sequence: CASSQPGTGRYTQYF. CDR3 DNA (partial): TGTGCCAGCAGCCAGCCCGGGACAGGGAGGTACACCCAGTAC.